Described below is a single T cell receptor (beta chain) sequence and its context. The CDR3 extends over 16 amino acids. The sample comes from a study of blood T cell repertoires in COVID-19. Study as a whole: COVID-19 samples from acute and convalescent phases originated in the United States, Italy and Spain. Sources were T cells, B-cell-depleted T cells, or PBMCs; the material itself was cDNA or gDNA.

Per the study methods: For nucleated cells, counts were estimated from reference gene primer amplification. Here immunoSEQ multiplex PCR was the method, and the copy in TCRdb shows in-frame clones only, minus some. Clone size and V and J calls were adopted from that table, with D and trimming inferred from the DNA. Here the sample spans 200,000 or so clones, about 85% being singletons. The receptor comes from an older man with active or convalescent COVID-19. The sequencing input was peripheral blood. The rearrangement joins TRBV21-1 to TRBJ1-5. TRBV21-1 is a documented pseudogene. In DNA form, the CDR3 reads TGTGCCAGCAGCACTTCGGGGGGTGCCGGGAAACAGCCCCAGCATTTT. Encoded protein: CASSTSGGAGKQPQHF.